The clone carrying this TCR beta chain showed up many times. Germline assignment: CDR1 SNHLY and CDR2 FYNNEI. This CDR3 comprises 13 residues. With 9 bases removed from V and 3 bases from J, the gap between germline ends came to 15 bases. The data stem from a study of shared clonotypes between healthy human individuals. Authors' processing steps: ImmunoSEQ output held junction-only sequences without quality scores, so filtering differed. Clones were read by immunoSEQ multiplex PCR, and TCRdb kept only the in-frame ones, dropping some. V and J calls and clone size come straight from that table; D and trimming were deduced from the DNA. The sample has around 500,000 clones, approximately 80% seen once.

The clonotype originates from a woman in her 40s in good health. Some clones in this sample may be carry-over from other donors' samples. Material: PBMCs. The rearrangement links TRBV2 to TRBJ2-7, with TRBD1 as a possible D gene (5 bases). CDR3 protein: CASLGAPSYEQYF. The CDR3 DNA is TGTGCCAGTCTAGGGGCCCCTAGCTACGAGCAGTACTTC.